The 26 T cell receptor beta chains given below trace back to one sample, sequenced in a study of tissue T cells after allogeneic stem cell transplantation. Time point of the sample: mouse harvest day 14 after allogeneic transplant. Tail vein injection delivered 10^7 T-cell-depleted bone marrow cells and 10^6 splenic CD5+ T cells. The repertoire was sequenced with immunoSEQ multiplex PCR; TCRdb's copy has only in-frame clones and lacks some. The sample shows approximately 5,200 clones, approximately 30% of them seen only once. Sequencing was carried out using skin. The receptors were gathered from a female BALB/c mouse given C57BL/6 T cells with graft-versus-host disease after an allogeneic hematopoietic cell transplant.

By proportion, this clone is medium-sized. Gene names are mouse gene names. The CDR3 extends 1 residue past the end of the read, so its final part is completed from the germline J gene. The rearrangement uses TRBV23 and TRBJ1-3. Germline lookup yields CDR1 KGHTA and CDR2 FQNQQP. The CDR3 covers 14 residues. The sequenced CDR3 bases are TGCTCCAGCAGCCGACGGGATTCTGGAAATACGCTCTAT. Amino acids: CSSSRRDSGNTLY. The whole CDR3 sequence is CSSSRRDSGNTLYF.

To note about this clone: The gene names here belong to mouse. The CDR3 end falls 1 residue outside the read, so it is completed with the germline J gene. The rearrangement joins TRBV26 to TRBJ1-3; D gene uncertain. The V end was cut by 2 bases, the J end by 0 bases, with 5 bases between. CDR3 length: 14 residues. CDR1 and CDR2 from the germline V gene are KGHPV and FQNQEV (reference sequence). Incomplete CDR3 DNA: TGTGCCAGCAGTCTGGAGAATTCTGGAAATACGCTCTAT. This sequence encodes CASSLENSGNTLY. The CDR3 as a whole reads CASSLENSGNTLYF. The full variable domain, completed using reference TRBV26 and TRBJ1-3, is NSKVIQTPRYLVKGQGQKAKMRCIPEKGHPVVFWYQQNKNNEFKFLINFQNQEVLQQIDMTEKRFSAECPSNSPCSLEIQSSEAGDSALYLCASSLENSGNTLYFGEGSRLIVV.

By proportion, this clone is medium-sized (0.01 to 0.1%). Genes and germline are mouse. The sequence runs out 1 residue before the end of the CDR3; the remainder is reconstructed from the germline J gene. The chain employs TRBV23 and TRBJ1-4; TRBD1 is taken as the D call from the table, unchecked against the DNA. Germline values: CDR1 KGHTA, CDR2 FQNQQP. This CDR3 contains 16 residues. CDR3 DNA, as far as it was read: TGCTCCAGCAGTCAATCTGGACAGGGGTCCAACGAAAGATTATTT. Its protein is CSSSQSGQGSNERLF. The whole CDR3 is CSSSQSGQGSNERLFF.

This clone is medium-sized (0.01 to 0.1%) by share. Gene and germline names: mouse. The DNA ends 1 residue before the CDR3 does, and the rest of the CDR3 is filled in from the germline J gene. The rearrangement joins TRBV1 to TRBJ2-2; D gene unclear. The germline V gene has CDR1 NSQYPW and CDR2 LRSPGD (reference sequence). This CDR3 is built from 16 residues. V shed 2 bases and J shed 0 bases, with 10 bases lying between them. The covered CDR3 bases are TGCACCTGCAGTGCACTTCGGGGTGCAAACACCGGGCAGCTCTAC. Translating it yields CTCSALRGANTGQLY. The entire CDR3 sequence reads CTCSALRGANTGQLYF.

About this clone itself: Gene names follow the mouse nomenclature. The sequence runs out 1 residue before the end of the CDR3; the remainder is reconstructed from the germline J gene. The V and J genes are TRBV19 and TRBJ1-4; no firm D call. V was cut by 2 bases and J by 7 bases, with 9 bases left in between. Germline loops: CDR1 FNHDT, CDR2 SITEND (reference sequence). This CDR3 has 13 residues. This CDR3 reads CASSMLGGERLFF. Partial CDR3 DNA: TGTGCCAGCAGTATGTTGGGAGGCGAAAGATTATTT.

For this clone: Mouse names are used for the genes. The CDR3 extends 1 residue past the end of the read, so its final part is completed from the germline J gene. The chain joins TRBV16 to TRBJ2-3; 11 bases are a match to TRBD2. V lost 0 bases to trimming and J lost 3 bases; unmatched junction nucleotides: 5. Germline-derived CDR1 and CDR2 are SGHSA and FRNQAP. This CDR3 spans 17 amino acids. The sequenced part of the CDR3 DNA is TGTGCAAGCAGCTTAGATAGGCGGACTGGGGGGGCAGAAACGCTGTAT. Its protein product is CASSLDRRTGGAETLY. The entire CDR3 is CASSLDRRTGGAETLYF.

About this clone itself: Here the gene names and germline are mouse. The read ends 1 residue before the CDR3 terminus; that terminus is restored from the germline J gene. This chain connects TRBV13-1 to TRBJ2-5, with 10 bases fitting TRBD2. Germline CDR1 and CDR2: NSHNY and SYGAGN. This CDR3 has 15 residues. Trimming removed 0 bases from V and 6 bases from J; junction bases left unmatched: 4. The part of the CDR3 DNA that was read is TGTGCCAGCAGTGATGCTCTGGGGGGGCGGGACACCCAGTAC. It yields the protein CASSDALGGRDTQY. The whole CDR3 protein is CASSDALGGRDTQYF.

This clone was recorded a few times. The gene symbols are mouse symbols. The observed sequence ends 1 residue before the CDR3 terminus, with the missing tail filled in from the germline J gene. The chain recombines TRBV26 with TRBJ2-1, with unresolved D. With 6 bases removed from V and 7 bases from J, the gap between germline ends came to 7 bases. This CDR3 has 11 residues. Germline loops: CDR1 KGHPV, CDR2 FQNQEV (reference sequence). This CDR3 is CASSLGAEQFF. CDR3 bases read: TGTGCCAGCAGCCTAGGGGCTGAGCAGTTC.

Points on this clone: Genes and germline are mouse. The read stops 1 residue short of the end of the CDR3; the missing end is completed from the germline J gene. The V gene is TRBV15, the J gene TRBJ1-1; perhaps TRBD1 as D (5 bases). The germline V gene encodes CDR1 SGHND and CDR2 FRSKSL. This CDR3 has 14 amino acids. The V end lost 2 bases, the J end lost 3 bases, and 10 bases lay between the germline ends. CDR3 amino acids: CASSLQGSDTEVFF. The part of the CDR3 DNA that was read is TGTGCCAGCAGTTTACAGGGATCGGACACAGAAGTCTTC.

This clone turned up a few times. Gene names and germline match the mouse. The read halts 1 residue ahead of the CDR3 end, with the missing end drawn from the germline J gene. The chain carries TRBV16 and TRBJ1-6; unclear D gene. TRBJ1-6 is known as an ORF, though its function is uncertain. V was shortened by 1 base and J by 7 bases, with 5 bases between the two germline ends. Germline CDR1 reads SGHSA; CDR2 reads FRNQAP. This CDR3 contains 13 residues. The CDR3 spells CASSLGGNSPLYF. CDR3 DNA (partial): TGTGCAAGCAGCTTAGGCGGAAATTCGCCCCTCTAC.

As for this clone: Gene names are the mouse ones. The DNA ends 1 residue before the CDR3 does, and the rest of the CDR3 is filled in from the germline J gene. This rearrangement joins TRBV26 to TRBJ1-5; TRBD1 might be the D (5 bases). Germline V gene sequence: CDR1 KGHPV, CDR2 FQNQEV (reference sequence). The V gene lost 8 bases and the J gene lost 3 bases, with 11 bases spanning the gap. The CDR3 is 13 amino acids. CDR3 DNA, as far as it was read: TGTGCCAGCCTTCCGGGACTCAACCAGGCTCCGCTT. This codes for CASLPGLNQAPL. The CDR3, in full, reads CASLPGLNQAPLF.

By its share, this clone is large. Genes here carry mouse names. The CDR3 end is not reached by the read, which stops 1 residue before it; the germline J gene fills it in. The chain joins TRBV24 to TRBJ2-7; D unclear. V lost 4 bases and J lost 3, with 16 bases in between. CDR1 is KGHTA and CDR2 is FRNEEI in the germline V gene. This CDR3 is built from 15 residues. CDR3 bases read: TGTGCCAGCAGTCCCCCCGGGCAGCGCCTCTATGAACAGTAC. It codes for CASSPPGQRLYEQY. The complete CDR3 reads CASSPPGQRLYEQYF.

About this clone: Mouse germline and gene names are used. With the read ending 1 residue before the CDR3 end, the germline J gene is used to fill in that end. This sequence joins TRBV3 and TRBJ2-7, with D unresolved. The CDR3 is made up of 11 amino acids. Germline V gene data show CDR1 as SNHLY and CDR2 as FYNGKV (reference sequence). V was pared by 3 bases and J by 0 bases, with 0 bases between. The sequenced part of the CDR3 DNA is TGTGCCAGCAGCTTCTCCTATGAACAGTAC. Its protein product is CASSFSYEQY. In full, the CDR3 is CASSFSYEQYF.

On this clone itself: Germline and genes here are mouse. The read gets to within 1 residue of the CDR3 end, and the germline J gene fills in the rest. V is TRBV26 and J is TRBJ2-2, with 9 bases identical to TRBD1. CDR3 length: 16 residues. V dropped 4 bases and J dropped 0; count of bases not matched to a gene: 3. In germline, CDR1 is KGHPV, CDR2 FQNQEV (reference sequence). The CDR3 reads CASSPWDRANTGQLYF. CDR3 DNA (partial): TGTGCCAGCAGTCCGTGGGACAGGGCAAACACCGGGCAGCTCTAC. The full variable domain, with the rest looked up from reference TRBV26 and TRBJ2-2, is NSKVIQTPRYLVKGQGQKAKMRCIPEKGHPVVFWYQQNKNNEFKFLINFQNQEVLQQIDMTEKRFSAECPSNSPCSLEIQSSEAGDSALYLCASSPWDRANTGQLYFGEGSKLTVL.

Comment on this clone: Gene labels here are mouse ones. The DNA ends 1 residue before the CDR3 does, and the rest of the CDR3 is filled in from the germline J gene. The rearrangement uses TRBV26 and TRBJ2-2; a possible D gene is TRBD1 (6 bases). Germline CDR1 reads KGHPV; CDR2 reads FQNQEV (reference sequence). Trimming took off 0 bases at V and 2 bases at J, with 7 bases between the two ends. The CDR3 spans 15 residues. CDR3 DNA (partial): TGTGCCAGCAGTCTGTCTAGGGGGAACACCGGGCAGCTCTAC. Protein product: CASSLSRGNTGQLY. In full, the CDR3 is CASSLSRGNTGQLYF. The complete variable domain, with remaining parts taken from reference TRBV26 and TRBJ2-2, reads NSKVIQTPRYLVKGQGQKAKMRCIPEKGHPVVFWYQQNKNNEFKFLINFQNQEVLQQIDMTEKRFSAECPSNSPCSLEIQSSEAGDSALYLCASSLSRGNTGQLYFGEGSKLTVL.

Concerning this clone itself: The genes are named according to mouse. With the read ending 1 residue before the CDR3 end, the germline J gene is used to fill in that end. The chain uses TRBV3 and TRBJ2-1; the D call may be TRBD1 or TRBD2 (6 bases each). The V end lost 0 bases, the J end lost 7 bases, and 13 bases lay between the germline ends. The CDR3 spans 15 residues. The V gene's germline CDR1 is SNHLY and CDR2 FYNGKV (reference sequence). The CDR3 reads CASSLAPGAGAEQFF. The CDR3 DNA, read in part, is TGTGCCAGCAGCTTAGCGCCGGGGGCGGGGGCTGAGCAGTTC.

A few counts support this clone. Genes and germline come from the mouse. The read is 1 residue too short to cover the CDR3 end, so that end is filled in from the germline J gene. The chain links TRBV26 to TRBJ1-3; D is uncertain. This CDR3 is 13 amino acids long. Deletions cut 4 bases from V and 0 bases from J, with 4 bases between. The germline CDR1 and CDR2 sequences are KGHPV and FQNQEV (reference sequence). The DNA read from the CDR3 is TGTGCCAGCAGTCGGGGTTCTGGAAATACGCTCTAT. Translated, it gives CASSRGSGNTLY. The whole CDR3 is CASSRGSGNTLYF.

This clone has more than one count but fewer than ten. The gene names given are mouse names. The sequenced fragment ends 1 residue before the CDR3 boundary, so the rest is inferred from the germline J gene. The rearrangement links TRBV3 to TRBJ2-5, with TRBD2 identical over 8 bases. The germline gives CDR1 SNHLY, CDR2 FYNGKV (reference sequence). V lost 5 bases to trimming and J lost 1 base; unmatched junction nucleotides: 2. The CDR3 runs to 14 residues. The CDR3 bases that were read are TGTGCCAGCAGCCGGACTGGGTACCAAGACACCCAGTAC. It specifies CASSRTGYQDTQY. The full CDR3 protein is CASSRTGYQDTQYF.

The table lists this clone with a few counts. The genes and germline here are from mouse. The read falls 1 residue short of the CDR3 end, and the missing part is taken from the germline J gene. The chain is built from TRBV15 and TRBJ1-1; perhaps TRBD1 as D (6 bases). This CDR3 region has 12 residues. The germline V and J ends were trimmed by 6 bases and 5 bases, with 10 bases remaining between them. Germline V CDR1 and CDR2: SGHND, FRSKSL. The CDR3 is CASSPTGTEVFF. The CDR3 DNA, read in part, is TGTGCCAGCAGCCCAACAGGGACAGAAGTCTTC.

On this clone itself: The gene symbols are mouse symbols. The read terminates 1 residue before the CDR3 end, so the remaining end is supplied by the germline J gene. The genes are TRBV29 and TRBJ2-7; possibly TRBD1 for D (5 bases). The CDR3 totals 14 residues. Deletions cut 2 bases from V and 0 bases from J, with 8 bases between. Germline values: CDR1 MSHET, CDR2 SYDVDS. This CDR3 reads CASSLDRFSYEQYF. The covered CDR3 bases are TGTGCTAGCAGTTTAGACAGATTCTCCTATGAACAGTAC.

This clone was seen a handful of times. Gene labels here are mouse ones. The read ends 1 residue before the CDR3 terminus; that terminus is restored from the germline J gene. The chain joins TRBV13-1 to TRBJ1-4, with unresolved D. Germline assignment: CDR1 NSHNY and CDR2 SYGAGN. Trimming pared 0 bases from V and 4 bases from J, leaving 10 bases between. The CDR3 is made up of 15 amino acids. The CDR3 DNA, read in part, is TGTGCCAGCAGTGATGTCGGGGATGGCAACGAAAGATTATTT. Translation: CASSDVGDGNERLF. The complete CDR3 reads CASSDVGDGNERLFF.

Turning to this clone: Each gene name is a mouse one. The DNA read from the CDR3 is TGTGCCAGCAGTTTCCCGACATCAAACTCCGACTACACC. This sequence encodes CASSFPTSNSDYT. The full CDR3 reads CASSFPTSNSDYTF. The rearrangement joins TRBV14 to TRBJ1-2; D uncertain. The CDR3 end is not reached by the read, which stops 1 residue before it; the germline J gene fills it in. The CDR3 contains 14 residues. From germline, CDR1 is SGHDT and CDR2 FRDEAV. With 1 base removed from V and 0 bases from J, the gap between germline ends came to 7 bases.

In its sample, this clone was seen a few times. Gene names and germline refer to mouse. The CDR3 is cut off 1 residue early in the read; its end comes from the germline J gene. The gene calls are TRBV17 and TRBJ1-1; D perhaps matches TRBD1 (6 bases). This CDR3 spans 14 amino acids. V was cut by 4 bases and J by 0 bases, with 9 bases left in between. Germline lookup yields CDR1 MNHDT and CDR2 YYDKIL. The sequenced part of the CDR3 DNA is TGTGCTAGCAGTATCCCAGGGGCAAACACAGAAGTCTTC. Translation gives CASSIPGANTEVF. The full CDR3 protein reads CASSIPGANTEVFF.

Comment on this clone: Gene names are mouse gene names. Read coverage stops 1 residue before the CDR3 terminus; the germline J gene supplies the remainder. The chain recombines TRBV13-3 with TRBJ2-5; possibly TRBD1 or TRBD2 for D (6 bases each). Germline CDR1 NNHDY, CDR2 SYVADS. The CDR3 loop spans 13 amino acids. Between the trimmed V and J ends, which lost 3 bases and 6 bases, there was a span of 11 bases. The DNA read from the CDR3 is TGTGCCAGCAGTGGGGGGGACATTGACACCCAGTAC. This translates into CASSGGDIDTQY. The CDR3, in full, reads CASSGGDIDTQYF.

By share, this clone ranks as medium-sized (0.01 to 0.1%). Gene and germline names: mouse. CDR3 loop: CASSDAGAEQYF. CDR3 DNA, as far as it was read: TGTGCCAGCAGTGATGCTGGGGCTGAACAGTAC. The rearrangement uses TRBV13-1 and TRBJ2-7, with a tentative D call TRBD2 (6 bases). The read gets to within 1 residue of the CDR3 end, and the germline J gene fills in the rest. The germline V and J ends were trimmed by 0 bases and 6 bases, with 7 bases remaining between them. The germline V gene has CDR1 NSHNY and CDR2 SYGAGN. This CDR3 spans 12 amino acids.

Remarks on this clone: Gene names are the mouse ones. CDR3 protein: CTCSGWGQDTQYF. Partial CDR3 DNA: TGCACCTGCAGTGGCTGGGGGCAAGACACCCAGTAC. The chain has TRBV1 and TRBJ2-5; 7 bases map to TRBD2. The CDR3 extends 1 residue past the end of the read, so its final part is completed from the germline J gene. Germline V gene lookup returns CDR1 NSQYPW and CDR2 LRSPGD (reference sequence). The CDR3 extends over 13 amino acids. V lost 4 bases to trimming and J lost 3 bases; unmatched junction nucleotides: 1.